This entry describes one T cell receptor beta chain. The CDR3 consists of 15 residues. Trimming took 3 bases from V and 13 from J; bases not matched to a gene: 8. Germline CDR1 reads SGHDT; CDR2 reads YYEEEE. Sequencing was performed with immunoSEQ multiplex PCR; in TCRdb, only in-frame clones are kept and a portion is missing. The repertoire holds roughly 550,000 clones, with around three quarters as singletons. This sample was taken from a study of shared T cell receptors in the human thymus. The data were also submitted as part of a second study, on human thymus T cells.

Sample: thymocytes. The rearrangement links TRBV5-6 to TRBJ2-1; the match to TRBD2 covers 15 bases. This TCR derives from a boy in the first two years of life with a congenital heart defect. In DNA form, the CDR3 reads TGTGCCAGCAGCTCCGGGACTAGCGGGAGGAAGGATCAGTTCTTC. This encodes CASSSGTSGRKDQFF. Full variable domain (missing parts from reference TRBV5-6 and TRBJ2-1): DAGVTQSPTHLIKTRGQQVTLRCSPKSGHDTVSWYQQALGQGPQFIFQYYEEEERQRGNFPDRFSGHQFPNYSSELNVNALLLGDSALYLCASSSGTSGRKDQFFGPGTRLTVL.